A single sample gave rise to the 3 T cell receptor beta chains below, sequenced in a study of blood T cell repertoires in COVID-19. Generated by immunoSEQ multiplex PCR, the TCRdb table keeps only in-frame clones and is missing some. Altogether around 230,000 clones are present, under 90% being singletons, with the ten largest covering roughly 12%. Specimen: peripheral blood. The receptors were gathered from a man aged 50 to 59 with COVID-19, enrolled during active disease.

The rearrangement uses TRBV5-1 and TRBJ2-3, with D perhaps TRBD2 (5 bases). Germline CDR1 SGHRS, CDR2 YFSETQ. The V end was cut by 0 bases, the J end by 0 bases, with 8 bases between. The CDR3 spans 15 residues. The CDR3 region is CASSLAGTSTDTQYF. The CDR3 DNA reads TGCGCCAGCAGCTTGGCGGGAACTAGCACAGATACGCAGTATTTT.

The chain links TRBV6-1 to TRBJ2-7; the D gene is possibly TRBD1 (6 bases). Trimming took 1 base from V and 2 from J, leaving 12 bases between them. The CDR3 length is 15 residues. Looked up from germline, CDR1 is MNHNS and CDR2 is SASEGT. Here the CDR3 DNA reads TGTGCCAGCAGTGAAGGGACAGCCTCTACCTACGAGCAGTACTTC. It codes for CASSEGTASTYEQYF.

This clone was recorded only once. CDR3 bases: TGCGCCAGCAGCCCTGGGACTAGCGGGAGCCCCTGGGACGAGCAGTACTTC. It encodes CASSPGTSGSPWDEQYF. This chain connects TRBV5-1 to TRBJ2-7, with 14 bases identical to TRBD2. Germline V gives CDR1 SGHRS, CDR2 YFSETQ. V was clipped by 4 bases and J by 5 bases; unmatched bases: 11. The CDR3 loop spans 17 amino acids.